This TCR beta chain is drawn from a study of molecular identifiers for immune sequencing clone quantification. Germline V lookup: CDR1 PRHDT, CDR2 FYEKMQ (reference sequence). Losses at the gene ends were 5 bases for V and 2 bases for J; bases not matched to a gene: 12. CDR3 size: 18 residues. TCRdb reanalysed the PCR reads using MiXCR and keeps one entry per CDR3 protein. The sample shows tens of thousands of distinct CDR3 sequences, over 15% of them seen only once. Researchers sorted naive CD8 T cells as cells that were CD8+CD4-CCR7+CD45RA+. The TCR comes from a human donor in good health. Some libraries in this study had Jurkat cell RNA spiked in. Specimen: naive CD8+ T cells from blood, with Jurkat cell RNA spiked in. Subset described: FACS-sorted CD8+CD4-CCR7+CD45RA+ naive T cells. The chain uses TRBV13 and TRBJ2-5; TRBD2 agrees at 12 bases. The CDR3 sequence: CASSLRLAGVGGQETQYF. The CDR3 DNA sequence: TGTGCCAGCAGCCTGCGACTAGCGGGAGTGGGGGGACAAGAGACCCAGTACTTC.